These 32 T cell receptor beta chains were all obtained from the same sample, sequenced in a study of technical replicates of blood from several donors. Measured with immunoSEQ multiplex PCR; TCRdb has only the in-frame clones, and not every one. Among some 70,000 clones listed, 85% to 95% were seen once. Source material: T cells isolated from PBMCs. Receptor source: a human donor in good health.

The genes are TRBV7-8 and TRBJ2-5, with 7 bases fitting TRBD2. Per the germline V gene, CDR1 is SGHVS and CDR2 is FQNEAQ. With 6 bases clipped from V and 4 bases from J, the junction kept 5 bases outside the gene matches. The CDR3 covers 13 residues. The CDR3 DNA reads as TGTGCCAGCAGGATTCCTAGCGGAGAGACCCAGTACTTC. It encodes CASRIPSGETQYF. Complete variable domain (other parts from reference TRBV7-8 and TRBJ2-5): GAGVSQSPRYKVAKRGQDVALRCDPISGHVSLFWYQQALGQGPEFLTYFQNEAQLDKSGLPSDRFFAERPEGSVSTLKIQRTQQEDSAVYLCASRIPSGETQYFGPGTRLLVL.

This rearrangement joins TRBV7-2 to TRBJ1-5, with TRBD1 identical over 7 bases. This CDR3 is built from 17 residues. The germline gives CDR1 SGHTA, CDR2 FQGNSA. J gave up 1 base and V 4 bases, and 10 bases lay outside the gene matches. The CDR3 DNA reads TGTGCCAGCAGCTCTCCCGGACAGGTAGACAGCAATCAGCCCCAGCATTTT. Translation gives CASSSPGQVDSNQPQHF.

The chain recombines TRBV28 with TRBJ2-7; D call uncertain. The germline gives CDR1 MDHEN, CDR2 SYDVKM. V was shortened by 3 bases and J by 4 bases, with 4 bases between the two germline ends. CDR3 length equals 11 residues. CDR3 coding DNA: TGTGCCAGCAGTTTTAAATACGAGCAGTACTTC. Translation gives CASSFKYEQYF.

V gene TRBV28 combines with J gene TRBJ1-1, with D unresolved. The germline V gene has CDR1 MDHEN and CDR2 SYDVKM. Trimming stripped 5 bases from V and 3 bases from J, with 7 bases between. CDR3 length equals 12 residues. The CDR3 loop is CASSPGYTEAFF. The CDR3 coding sequence is TGTGCCAGCAGTCCGGGATACACTGAAGCTTTCTTT. Using reference TRBV28 and TRBJ1-1 for the parts outside the CDR3, the full variable domain is DVKVTQSSRYLVKRTGEKVFLECVQDMDHENMFWYRQDPGLGLRLIYFSYDVKMKEKGDIPEGYSVSREKKERFSLILESASTNQTSMYLCASSPGYTEAFFGQGTRLTVV.

V usage is TRBV30 and J usage is TRBJ2-1; 9 positions match TRBD2. The V gene's germline CDR1 is GTSNPN and CDR2 SVGIG (reference sequence). CDR3 length equals 15 residues. V was pared by 8 bases and J by 4 bases, with 12 bases of the junction left unmatched. The CDR3 region is CARAHSGGRYNEQFF. As DNA, the CDR3 is TGTGCCCGAGCTCATAGCGGGGGCCGTTACAATGAGCAGTTCTTC.

V gene TRBV11-2 combines with J gene TRBJ1-1; the match to TRBD1 covers 7 bases. V shed 6 bases, J shed 1 base, and the junction held 5 bases outside the gene matches. This CDR3 comprises 14 residues. Germline CDR1 reads SGHAT; CDR2 reads FQNNGV. The CDR3 sequence: CASRRGTENTEAFF. In nucleotides, the CDR3 is TGTGCCAGCAGACGAGGGACAGAGAACACTGAAGCTTTCTTT.

This chain joins TRBV7-9 and TRBJ2-3; the match to TRBD1 covers 9 bases. Germline CDR1 reads SEHNR; CDR2 reads FQNEAQ (reference sequence). V shed 8 bases and J 2 bases; nucleotides not matched to a gene: 2. This CDR3 is built from 13 residues. CDR3 residues: CASGQGHTDTQYF. The CDR3, as DNA: TGTGCCAGCGGACAGGGGCACACAGATACGCAGTATTTT.

This sequence joins TRBV14 and TRBJ1-1; TRBD1 matches at 7 bases. Germline loops: CDR1 SGHDN, CDR2 FVKESK. The CDR3 contains 16 residues. V gave up 4 bases and J gave up 1 base; unmatched junction bases: 9. The CDR3 region is CASSLLRGKGNTEAFF. The CDR3 DNA sequence: TGTGCCAGCAGCCTTCTCAGGGGGAAAGGGAACACTGAAGCTTTCTTT.

V gene TRBV28 combines with J gene TRBJ1-2, with D perhaps matching TRBD1 (6 bases). Germline V lookup: CDR1 MDHEN, CDR2 SYDVKM. The length of the CDR3 is 17 residues. Trimming removed 1 base from V and 7 bases from J, with 22 bases in between. DNA for the CDR3: TGTGCCAGCAGTTTATACGCCCTACCACAGGGCCTCTCTGGCTACACCTTC. This gives the protein CASSLYALPQGLSGYTF.

In this sample, this clone turned up a few times. In the same sample, other DNA sequences code for this CDR3. J is TRBJ1-5 and V is TRBV19; no clear D gene. Germline CDR1 reads LNHDA; CDR2 reads SQIVND (reference sequence). Deletions cut 3 bases from V and 4 bases from J, with 10 bases between. CDR3 length: 14 amino acids. The CDR3 here is CASSIRDTNQPQHF. CDR3 DNA: TGTGCCAGTAGTATCAGAGACACTAATCAGCCCCAGCATTTT.

The chain joins TRBV9 to TRBJ2-2, with a possible D match to TRBD2 (6 bases). This CDR3 region has 15 residues. V was shortened by 2 bases and J by 3 bases, with 11 bases between the two germline ends. Germline-derived CDR1 and CDR2 are SGDLS and YYNGEE. The CDR3 loop is CASSVRGTDTGELFF. The CDR3 coding sequence is TGTGCCAGCAGCGTCCGCGGGACGGACACCGGGGAGCTGTTTTTT.

The chain has TRBV15 and TRBJ2-5; 9 nucleotides match TRBD1. The germline CDR1 and CDR2 sequences are LNHNV and YYDKDF (reference sequence). Trimming took 4 bases from V and 4 from J; bases not matched to a gene: 10. The CDR3 has 16 residues. The CDR3 nucleotides read TGTGCCACCAGCACTCCGACAGGGGGAAGATTAGAGACCCAGTACTTC. Encoded protein: CATSTPTGGRLETQYF.

The CDR3 here is CASSPGDRVAVREKLFF. The CDR3 coding sequence is TGCGCCAGCAGCCCCGGGGACAGGGTTGCGGTTAGAGAAAAACTGTTTTTT. The chain links TRBV5-1 to TRBJ1-4; 9 nucleotides align to TRBD1. CDR3 length: 17 residues. Germline V lookup: CDR1 SGHRS, CDR2 YFSETQ. Trimming removed 4 bases from V and 8 bases from J; junction bases left unmatched: 15. Together with reference TRBV5-1 and TRBJ1-4, the CDR3 gives the full variable domain: KAGVTQTPRYLIKTRGQQVTLSCSPISGHRSVSWYQQTPGQGLQFLFEYFSETQRNKGNFPGRFSGRQFSNSRSEMNVSTLELGDSALYLCASSPGDRVAVREKLFFGSGTQLSVL.

In its sample, this clone was seen once. The chain links TRBV6-1 to TRBJ2-7; possibly TRBD1 for D (7 bases). The ends were cut back, 1 base at V and 5 bases at J, with 12 bases in the middle. The CDR3 length is 14 residues. Germline V gives CDR1 MNHNS, CDR2 SASEGT. For the CDR3, the DNA is TGTGCCAGCAGTGAAGGACAGGGAGGCGACGAGCAGTACTTC. It codes for CASSEGQGGDEQYF.

The chain combines TRBV2 with TRBJ1-1; D unresolved. In germline, CDR1 is SNHLY, CDR2 FYNNEI. This CDR3 region has 15 residues. The germline V and J ends were trimmed by 1 base and 0 bases, with 9 bases remaining between them. CDR3 sequence: CASSEVSSMNTEAFF. DNA of the CDR3: TGTGCCAGCAGTGAAGTTAGCTCCATGAACACTGAAGCTTTCTTT.

J is TRBJ2-7 and V is TRBV7-2; tentative D call: TRBD2 (6 bases). Germline CDR1 SGHTA, CDR2 FQGNSA. V dropped 0 bases and J dropped 7 bases, with 7 bases sitting between them. The CDR3 spans 12 residues. The CDR3 DNA sequence: TGTGCCAGCAGCTTAGCGCGGGAAGAGCAGTACTTC. It encodes CASSLAREEQYF.

This chain links TRBV30 with TRBJ2-3; D is ambiguous. Trimming took 1 base from V and 4 from J, leaving 6 bases between them. CDR1 is GTSNPN, CDR2 SVGIG, per germline (reference sequence). The CDR3 length is 12 residues. The CDR3 nucleotides read TGTGCCTGGAGTGGTAGATCAGATACGCAGTATTTT. Protein product: CAWSGRSDTQYF. The full variable domain, in which reference TRBV30 and TRBJ2-3 provide the parts outside the CDR3, is SQTIHQWPATLVQPVGSPLSLECTVEGTSNPNLYWYRQAAGRGLQLLFYSVGIGQISSEVPQNLSASRPQDRQFILSSKKLLLSDSGFYLCAWSGRSDTQYFGPGTRLTVL.

This chain links TRBV19 with TRBJ2-1, with no clear D. The length of the CDR3 is 13 residues. The V gene's germline CDR1 is LNHDA and CDR2 SQIVND (reference sequence). The V and J ends lost 5 bases and 4 bases respectively, with 9 bases between them. The CDR3 here is CASSPARYNEQFF. The CDR3 nucleotides are TGTGCCAGTAGTCCGGCGAGGTACAATGAGCAGTTCTTC.

J is TRBJ2-7 and V is TRBV21-1; TRBD2 reflects the table's D call only, with no check against the DNA. TRBV21-1 constitutes a pseudogene. CDR3 size: 13 residues. The CDR3 bases are TGTGCCAGCAGCGCGATTGCCCTCTACGAGCAGTACTTC. Protein sequence: CASSAIALYEQYF.

The chain uses TRBV7-3 and TRBJ2-1, with no clear D. Germline V CDR1 and CDR2: SGHTA, FQGTGA. The V gene lost 6 bases and the J gene lost 4 bases, with 16 bases spanning the gap. There are 15 residues in the CDR3. CDR3 sequence reads: CASSPRSLTYNEQFF. The DNA for the CDR3 is TGTGCCAGCAGTCCTCGAAGCCTCACGTACAATGAGCAGTTCTTC.

The chain uses TRBV10-2 and TRBJ2-5; 10 bases fit TRBD2. V dropped 4 bases and J dropped 1; count of bases not matched to a gene: 0. Germline V gene sequence: CDR1 WSHSY, CDR2 SAAADI. The CDR3 is made up of 14 amino acids. The CDR3 sequence is CASSVAGGQETQYF. As DNA, the CDR3 is TGCGCCAGCAGTGTAGCGGGGGGCCAAGAGACCCAGTACTTC.

V and J are TRBV19 and TRBJ2-1; TRBD2 might be the D (6 bases). Germline loops: CDR1 LNHDA, CDR2 SQIVND (reference sequence). V was clipped by 9 bases and J by 5 bases, with 14 bases between them. The CDR3 loop spans 13 amino acids. CDR3 sequence (DNA): TGTGCCAGCTCTCGGGAGAGGCACAATGAGCAGTTCTTC. Protein sequence: CASSRERHNEQFF.

This clone was picked up one time. J is TRBJ2-1 and V is TRBV6-4; TRBD2 matches 10 bases. The germline gives CDR1 MRHNA, CDR2 SNTAGT. V was clipped by 5 bases and J by 3 bases; unmatched bases: 4. The CDR3 contains 15 residues. CDR3 amino acids: CASSNLAGDYNEQFF. The DNA for the CDR3 is TGTGCCAGCAGTAATCTAGCGGGGGACTACAATGAGCAGTTCTTC.

The chain has TRBV6-5 and TRBJ1-2; D not certain. Germline V gene sequence: CDR1 MNHEY, CDR2 SVGAGI. Trimming took off 7 bases at V and 0 bases at J, with 12 bases between the two ends. The CDR3 contains 14 residues. This CDR3 is CASTEVPPNYGYTF. CDR3 bases: TGTGCCAGCACCGAGGTACCTCCTAACTATGGCTACACCTTC.

The gene calls are TRBV30 and TRBJ2-1, with 8 bases lining up with TRBD2. V lost 2 bases to trimming and J lost 8 bases; unmatched junction nucleotides: 11. This CDR3 comprises 15 residues. Germline V gene lookup returns CDR1 GTSNPN and CDR2 SVGIG (reference sequence). The CDR3 nucleotides are TGTGCCTGGAGTAGGATAGCGGGAAGCCTGCATGAGCAGTTCTTC. Its protein product is CAWSRIAGSLHEQFF.

The J gene is TRBJ2-7, the V gene TRBV28, with 9 bases identical to TRBD1. The CDR3 length is 15 residues. Unmatched junction bases numbered 5, after V lost 3 bases and J lost 2 bases. CDR1 MDHEN and CDR2 SYDVKM come from the germline V gene. CDR3 DNA: TGTGCCAGCAGTTTGGGGACAGGGATGACCTACGAGCAGTACTTC. It specifies CASSLGTGMTYEQYF.

This chain links TRBV7-9 with TRBJ2-1; 7 bases align to TRBD1. V dropped 2 bases and J dropped 4; count of bases not matched to a gene: 8. This CDR3 is built from 16 residues. The V gene's germline CDR1 is SEHNR and CDR2 FQNEAQ (reference sequence). CDR3 sequence reads: CASSLIRDSLYNEQFF. As DNA, the CDR3 is TGTGCCAGCAGCTTAATCCGGGACAGCCTTTACAATGAGCAGTTCTTC.

The rearrangement uses TRBV4-3 and TRBJ2-7, with 13 bases that match TRBD2. V dropped 4 bases and J dropped 6; count of bases not matched to a gene: 6. The CDR3 covers 15 residues. Germline V gives CDR1 LGHNA, CDR2 YSLEER. In DNA, the CDR3 is TGCGCCAGCAGCCTTGGACTAGCGGGAGTTGTCGAGCAGTACTTC. The encoded protein is CASSLGLAGVVEQYF.

The V and J genes are TRBV13 and TRBJ2-1, with D perhaps TRBD1 or TRBD2 (7 bases each). The germline V gene has CDR1 PRHDT and CDR2 FYEKMQ (reference sequence). Trimming removed 4 bases at V and 9 bases at J, with 10 bases between. This CDR3 is built from 12 residues. CDR3 nucleotide sequence: TGTGCCAGCAGCTCAGGGGGGGGTGAGCAGTTCTTC. Translated, it gives CASSSGGGEQFF.

This chain uses TRBV6-5 with TRBJ2-5, with D possibly being TRBD2 (5 bases). V lost 2 bases and J 2 bases, leaving 6 bases between the germline ends. CDR1 is MNHEY, CDR2 SVGAGI, per germline. This CDR3 region has 13 residues. The CDR3 DNA sequence: TGTGCCAGCAGTTACCGGGGTCAAGAGACCCAGTACTTC. Translated: CASSYRGQETQYF.

The chain combines TRBV6-5 with TRBJ2-7; tentative D call: TRBD1 (6 bases). V shed 2 bases and J shed 6 bases, with 17 bases lying between them. CDR1 is MNHEY, CDR2 SVGAGI, per germline. The CDR3 has 15 amino acids. CDR3 DNA sequence: TGTGCCAGCAGTTACGGCGGACAGACGACTTTCGAGCAGTACTTC. Protein sequence: CASSYGGQTTFEQYF.

This rearrangement joins TRBV18 to TRBJ1-1, with D possibly TRBD1 on 5 matching bases. The CDR3 consists of 14 residues. V lost 1 base and J 1 base, leaving 7 bases between the germline ends. Germline assignment: CDR1 KGHSH and CDR2 LQKENI. This chain's CDR3 is CASSPQGQNTEAFF. In DNA, the CDR3 is TGTGCCAGCTCACCACAGGGGCAGAACACTGAAGCTTTCTTT.